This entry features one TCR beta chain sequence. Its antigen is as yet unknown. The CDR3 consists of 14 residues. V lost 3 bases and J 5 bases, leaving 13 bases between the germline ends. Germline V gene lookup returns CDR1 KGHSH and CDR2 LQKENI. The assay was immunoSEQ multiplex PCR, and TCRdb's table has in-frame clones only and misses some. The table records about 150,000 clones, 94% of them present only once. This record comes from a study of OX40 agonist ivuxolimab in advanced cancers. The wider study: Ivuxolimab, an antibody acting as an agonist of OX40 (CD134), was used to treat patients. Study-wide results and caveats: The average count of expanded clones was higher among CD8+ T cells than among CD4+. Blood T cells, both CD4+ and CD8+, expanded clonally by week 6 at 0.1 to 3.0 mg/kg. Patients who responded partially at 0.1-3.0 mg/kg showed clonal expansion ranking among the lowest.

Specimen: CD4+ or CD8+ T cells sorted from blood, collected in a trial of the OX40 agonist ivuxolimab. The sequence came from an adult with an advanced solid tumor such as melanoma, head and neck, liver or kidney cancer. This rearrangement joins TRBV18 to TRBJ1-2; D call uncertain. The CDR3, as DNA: TGTGCCAGCTCACCCGGAAAGGGCGGATATGGCTACACCTTC. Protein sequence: CASSPGKGGYGYTF. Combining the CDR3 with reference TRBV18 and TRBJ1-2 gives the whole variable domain NAGVMQNPRHLVRRRGQEARLRCSPMKGHSHVYWYRQLPEEGLKFMVYLQKENIIDESGMPKERFSAEFPKEGPSILRIQQVVRGDSAAYFCASSPGKGGYGYTFGSGTRLTVV.